A single sample is the source of the 9 T cell receptor beta chains below, sequenced in a study of T cells in localized non-small cell lung cancer. TCRdb's table, derived via immunoSEQ multiplex PCR, lists solely in-frame clones and lacks some. The sample holds roughly 13,000 clones, 84% seen once. The sample in question was peripheral blood, obtained before any cancer treatment. Every receptor here comes from an older male donor with stage I squamous cell lung carcinoma.

J is TRBJ2-7 and V is TRBV7-2; D is uncertain. The CDR3 length is 11 residues. V dropped 4 bases and J dropped 3 bases, with 4 bases sitting between them. From germline, CDR1 is SGHTA and CDR2 FQGNSA. The CDR3 DNA reads TGTGCCAGCAGCTGGAGCTACGAGCAGTACTTC. Its translation: CASSWSYEQYF. The full variable domain, rest sourced from reference TRBV7-2 and TRBJ2-7, is GAGVSQSPSNKVTEKGKDVELRCDPISGHTALYWYRQSLGQGLEFLIYFQGNSAPDKSGLPSDRFSAERTGGSVSTLTIQRTQQEDSAVYLCASSWSYEQYFGPGTRLTVT.

The V gene is TRBV5-6, the J gene TRBJ2-5, with D unclear. Germline V gene sequence: CDR1 SGHDT, CDR2 YYEEEE. The length of the CDR3 is 14 residues. Trimming left V 0 bases short and J 2 bases short, with 8 bases between. CDR3 nucleotides: TGTGCCAGCAGCTTGGGTCCCAGGCAAGAGACCCAGTACTTC. It translates to CASSLGPRQETQYF.

The gene calls are TRBV5-1 and TRBJ2-3, with TRBD2 matching over 10 bases. With 1 base clipped from V and 6 bases from J, the junction kept 2 bases outside the gene matches. Germline V lookup: CDR1 SGHRS, CDR2 YFSETQ. The CDR3 spans 14 residues. The CDR3, as DNA: TGCGCCAGCAGCTTGCTAGCGGGGGTGGATACGCAGTATTTT. Translated: CASSLLAGVDTQYF.

V usage is TRBV18 and J usage is TRBJ2-3; TRBD1 or TRBD2 may be the D gene (5 bases each). The germline V and J ends were trimmed by 6 bases and 1 base, with 11 bases remaining between them. Per germline, CDR1 KGHSH and CDR2 LQKENI. The CDR3 extends over 14 amino acids. Written as DNA, the CDR3 is TGTGCCAGCTCCCGGGACGGGGGCACAGATACGCAGTATTTT. It encodes CASSRDGGTDTQYF.

The DNA of the CDR3 is TGTGCCAGTAGTCCAATCTCGAACCTGGGACCTAAAGAGACCCAGTACTTC. Residues: CASSPISNLGPKETQYF. The chain links TRBV7-8 to TRBJ2-5, with D perhaps assigned TRBD1 or TRBD2 (5 bases each). Germline-derived CDR1 and CDR2 are SGHVS and FQNEAQ. V was shortened by 9 bases and J by 3 bases, with 26 bases between the two germline ends. The CDR3 is 17 amino acids.

The chain combines TRBV5-1 with TRBJ2-1; TRBD2 agrees at 11 bases. V gave up 2 bases and J gave up 4 bases; unmatched junction bases: 11. The CDR3 contains 18 residues. Germline V lookup: CDR1 SGHRS, CDR2 YFSETQ. The CDR3 nucleotides are TGCGCCAGCAGCTTTAATAGCGGGAGGGAATACCTTTACAATGAGCAGTTCTTC. Its protein product is CASSFNSGREYLYNEQFF. Full variable domain (outside the CDR3, taken from reference TRBV5-1 and TRBJ2-1): KAGVTQTPRYLIKTRGQQVTLSCSPISGHRSVSWYQQTPGQGLQFLFEYFSETQRNKGNFPGRFSGRQFSNSRSEMNVSTLELGDSALYLCASSFNSGREYLYNEQFFGPGTRLTVL.

The rearrangement uses TRBV5-1 and TRBJ1-1; D may be TRBD1 (6 bases). CDR1 and CDR2 from the germline V gene are SGHRS and YFSETQ. V lost 4 bases to trimming and J lost 2 bases, with 12 bases between them. The CDR3 sequence is 14 residues long. This CDR3 reads CASSVSGANTEAFF. CDR3 sequence (DNA): TGCGCCAGCAGCGTCTCAGGGGCTAACACTGAAGCTTTCTTT.

The chain uses TRBV5-4 and TRBJ2-4, with D possibly TRBD2 on 6 matching bases. This CDR3 region has 16 residues. V lost 0 bases to trimming and J lost 7 bases, with 17 bases between them. Germline V gene data show CDR1 as SGHNT and CDR2 as YYREEE (reference sequence). CDR3 sequence: CASSLAGASVANIQYF. The DNA of the CDR3 is TGTGCCAGCAGCTTGGCCGGCGCTAGCGTTGCGAACATTCAGTACTTC.

The chain is built from TRBV5-1 and TRBJ1-2, with D possibly TRBD1 on 5 matching bases. The length of the CDR3 is 14 residues. The V end was cut by 7 bases, the J end by 2 bases, with 15 bases between. Per germline, CDR1 SGHRS and CDR2 YFSETQ. CDR3 protein: CASGEQGPNYGYTF. CDR3 DNA sequence: TGCGCCAGCGGGGAGCAGGGACCGAACTATGGCTACACCTTC.